Sequencing of this TCR beta chain was carried out in a study of immune characterization of retroperitoneal liposarcoma. Trimming stripped 6 bases from V and 6 bases from J, with 15 bases between. Germline V gene data show CDR1 as LGHNT and CDR2 as FRNRAP. This CDR3 has 13 residues. TCRdb reprocessed the PCR reads with MiXCR, giving one entry per CDR3 protein. The sample lists a few thousand distinct CDR3 sequences, less than 55% seen once, with less than 50% in the top ten. The sample was tumor tissue. This clonotype was sampled from a male donor with retroperitoneal liposarcoma. The rearrangement uses TRBV12-5 and TRBJ2-7; maybe TRBD1 (5 bases). For the CDR3, the DNA is TGTGCTAGTGGCCAGGGTGGGGCGGCCGAGCAGTACTTC. Protein: CASGQGGAAEQYF.